These 16 T cell receptor beta chains came from one sample sequenced in a study of STAT5B mutations in CD4+ large granular lymphocyte leukemia. Profiling relied on immunoSEQ multiplex PCR, and the TCRdb table lists in-frame clones only, not all of them. In the table there are tens of thousands of clones, about 80% of which are singletons. Specimen: CD4+ T cells from blood buffy coats. Receptors originate from a human donor in good health.

The V gene is TRBV2, the J gene TRBJ2-7, with 7 bases lining up with TRBD1. The CDR3 has 12 amino acids. Per germline, CDR1 SNHLY and CDR2 FYNNEI. J gave up 7 bases and V 6 bases, and 6 bases lay outside the gene matches. CDR3 sequence reads: CASSRQGLEQYV. CDR3 sequence (DNA): TGTGCCAGCAGCCGACAGGGCTTGGAGCAGTACGTC.

V is TRBV9 and J is TRBJ2-7; TRBD2 aligns across 7 bases. The germline CDR1 and CDR2 sequences are SGDLS and YYNGEE. V was clipped by 0 bases and J by 1 base; unmatched bases: 4. The CDR3 is made up of 15 amino acids. The DNA of the CDR3 is TGTGCCAGCAGCGTAGAGGGGCGGGGGTCCTACGAGCAGTACTTC. This translates into CASSVEGRGSYEQYF. Full variable domain (rest looked up from reference TRBV9 and TRBJ2-7): DSGVTQTPKHLITATGQRVTLRCSPRSGDLSVYWYQQSLDQGLQFLIQYYNGEERAKGNILERFSAQQFPDLHSELNLSSLELGDSALYFCASSVEGRGSYEQYFGPGTRLTVT.

The J gene is TRBJ1-3, the V gene TRBV7-6, with D unclear. With 1 base removed from V and 2 bases from J, the gap between germline ends came to 9 bases. Germline values: CDR1 SGHVS, CDR2 FNYEAQ. This CDR3 spans 15 amino acids. CDR3 sequence reads: CASSLDPHPGNTIYF. CDR3 coding DNA: TGTGCCAGCAGCTTAGACCCTCACCCTGGAAACACCATATATTTT.

The V gene is TRBV19, the J gene TRBJ1-5, with 7 bases fitting TRBD1. The CDR3 covers 14 residues. CDR1 is LNHDA and CDR2 is SQIVND in the germline V gene (reference sequence). The V gene end was trimmed by 5 bases and the J gene end by 6 bases; junction bases not matched to a gene: 7. CDR3 sequence: CASSDSRGPQPQHF. Written as DNA, the CDR3 is TGTGCCAGTAGTGACTCAAGGGGGCCTCAGCCCCAGCATTTT.

The chain carries TRBV5-6 and TRBJ2-7; TRBD2 matches at 7 bases. The junction had 6 bases not matched to a gene; V was cut back by 0 bases and J by 3 bases. Germline assignment: CDR1 SGHDT and CDR2 YYEEEE. CDR3 length equals 15 residues. The CDR3 sequence is CASSLADGRVYEQYF. CDR3 DNA sequence: TGTGCCAGCAGCTTGGCCGATGGGAGGGTCTACGAGCAGTACTTC.

The chain links TRBV11-3 to TRBJ1-1, with no clear D. Germline CDR1 SGHNT, CDR2 YENEEA. Trimming stripped 5 bases from V and 0 bases from J, with 16 bases between. The CDR3 consists of 16 residues. The CDR3 protein is CASSRTGDEMNTEAFF. CDR3 sequence (DNA): TGTGCCAGCAGCCGGACGGGAGATGAAATGAACACTGAAGCTTTCTTT.

The chain is built from TRBV2 and TRBJ2-7, with 9 bases aligning to TRBD1. V lost 9 bases and J lost 4; bases outside the gene matches: 7. Germline-derived CDR1 and CDR2 are SNHLY and FYNNEI. This CDR3 is built from 13 residues. The CDR3 is CASRDRVSYEQYV. CDR3 DNA sequence: TGTGCCAGTAGGGACAGGGTATCTTACGAGCAGTACGTC.

The rearrangement uses TRBV28 and TRBJ1-2; 10 nucleotides align to TRBD1. The CDR3 runs to 13 residues. CDR1 is MDHEN and CDR2 is SYDVKM in the germline V gene. V lost 3 bases, J lost 8 bases, and 3 bases stayed unmatched. CDR3 bases: TGTGCCAGCAGTTTGGGGACAGGGGTCGGCTACACCTTC. Translation gives CASSLGTGVGYTF.

The genes are TRBV11-3 and TRBJ2-5, with D tentatively TRBD2 (5 bases). The length of the CDR3 is 14 residues. V lost 4 bases, J lost 5 bases, and 14 bases lay in between. From germline, CDR1 is SGHNT and CDR2 YENEEA. CDR3 coding DNA: TGTGCCAGCAGCTCTGGAGCGGACCGGGAGACCCAGTACTTC. Translated, it gives CASSSGADRETQYF.

This clone is large within its sample. This CDR3 reads CASSTTTGGFYQPQHF. The CDR3 DNA follows: TGTGCCAGTAGTACCACGACAGGGGGCTTTTATCAGCCCCAGCATTTT. The chain joins TRBV19 to TRBJ1-5, with 10 positions matching TRBD1. The J segment lost 5 bases and the V segment lost 4 bases, leaving 8 bases of the junction unmatched. CDR1 LNHDA and CDR2 SQIVND come from the germline V gene (reference sequence). The CDR3 loop spans 16 amino acids.

This chain links TRBV6-5 with TRBJ2-3; D may be TRBD2 (5 bases). Germline CDR1 MNHEY, CDR2 SVGAGI. The V gene lost 0 bases and the J gene lost 3 bases, with 10 bases spanning the gap. The CDR3 has 15 amino acids. The chain's CDR3 is CASSYSDGVTDTQYF. CDR3 DNA sequence: TGTGCCAGCAGTTACTCGGACGGGGTAACAGATACGCAGTATTTT.

The rearrangement joins TRBV5-5 to TRBJ2-7; D perhaps matches TRBD2 (5 bases). Trimming cost V 5 bases and J 4 bases, with 19 bases left between them. Germline assignment: CDR1 SGHKS and CDR2 YYEKEE (reference sequence). This CDR3 is built from 15 residues. The CDR3 sequence is CASRSPGNSAYEQYV. The DNA for the CDR3 is TGTGCCAGCAGATCGCCCGGGAATTCAGCTTACGAGCAGTACGTC.

V usage is TRBV19 and J usage is TRBJ1-5; D unclear. V lost 3 bases to trimming and J lost 4 bases, with 10 bases between them. Germline CDR1 is LNHDA and CDR2 is SQIVND (reference sequence). CDR3 length: 14 residues. CDR3 coding DNA: TGTGCCAGTAGTATCCGTCAGGCGAATCAGCCCCAGCATTTT. This translates into CASSIRQANQPQHF.

V gene TRBV11-3 combines with J gene TRBJ2-5; 13 bases align to TRBD2. Losses at the gene ends were 6 bases for V and 5 bases for J; bases not matched to a gene: 6. Germline V gene lookup returns CDR1 SGHNT and CDR2 YENEEA. The CDR3 consists of 15 residues. The CDR3 loop reads CASRRTSGSSETQYF. CDR3 in DNA: TGTGCCAGCAGACGGACTAGCGGGAGTTCTGAGACCCAGTACTTC.

The V gene is TRBV2, the J gene TRBJ2-7; D uncertain. Deletions cut 7 bases from V and 5 bases from J, with 24 bases between. This CDR3 region has 16 residues. Germline assignment: CDR1 SNHLY and CDR2 FYNNEI. The CDR3 DNA is TGTGCCAGCATTGGCCGTCTCGGACCGGGTCGGGACGAGCAGTACTTC. It translates to CASIGRLGPGRDEQYF.

V and J are TRBV7-9 and TRBJ2-1, with TRBD2 identical over 7 bases. After removal of 6 bases from V and 8 bases from J, the junction contained 1 base not matched to a gene. Germline V lookup: CDR1 SEHNR, CDR2 FQNEAQ (reference sequence). The CDR3 spans 11 residues. The CDR3 loop is CASRGRDEQFF. CDR3 sequence (DNA): TGTGCCAGCAGAGGGAGGGATGAGCAGTTCTTC.